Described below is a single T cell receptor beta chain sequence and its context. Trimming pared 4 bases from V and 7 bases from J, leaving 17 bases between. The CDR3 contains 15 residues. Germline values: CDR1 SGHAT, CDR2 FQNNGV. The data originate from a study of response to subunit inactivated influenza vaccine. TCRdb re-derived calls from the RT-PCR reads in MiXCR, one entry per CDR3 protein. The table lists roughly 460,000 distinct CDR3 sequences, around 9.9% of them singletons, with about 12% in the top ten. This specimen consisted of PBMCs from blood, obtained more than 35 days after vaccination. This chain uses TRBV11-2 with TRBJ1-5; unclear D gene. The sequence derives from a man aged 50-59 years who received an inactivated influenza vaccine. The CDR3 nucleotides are TGTGCCAGCAGCTCCCCGGACGTTCCCGGGCAGCCCCAGCATTTT. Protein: CASSSPDVPGQPQHF.